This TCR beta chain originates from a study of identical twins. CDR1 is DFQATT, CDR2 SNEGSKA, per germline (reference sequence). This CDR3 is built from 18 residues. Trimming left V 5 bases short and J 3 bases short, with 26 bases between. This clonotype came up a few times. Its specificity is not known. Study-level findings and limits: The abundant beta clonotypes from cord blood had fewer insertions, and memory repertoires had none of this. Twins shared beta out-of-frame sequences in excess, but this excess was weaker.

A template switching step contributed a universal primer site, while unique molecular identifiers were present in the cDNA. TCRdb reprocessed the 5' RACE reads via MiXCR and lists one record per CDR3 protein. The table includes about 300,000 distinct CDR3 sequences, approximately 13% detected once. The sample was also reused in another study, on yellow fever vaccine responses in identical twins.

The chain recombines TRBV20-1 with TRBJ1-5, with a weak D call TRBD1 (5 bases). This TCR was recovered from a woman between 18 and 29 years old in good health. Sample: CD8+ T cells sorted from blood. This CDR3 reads CSAQLGPGLGEVNQPQHF. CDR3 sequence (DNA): TGCAGTGCTCAACTAGGCCCAGGGTTGGGGGAGGTCAATCAGCCCCAGCATTTT.